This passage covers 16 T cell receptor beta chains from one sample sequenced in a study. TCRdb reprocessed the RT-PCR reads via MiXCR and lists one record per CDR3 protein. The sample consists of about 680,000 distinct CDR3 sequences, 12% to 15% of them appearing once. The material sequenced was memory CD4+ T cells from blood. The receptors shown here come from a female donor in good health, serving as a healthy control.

CDR3 sequence: CASSQEKTGGKTQYF. Here the CDR3 DNA reads TGCGCCAGCAGCCAAGAGAAAACCGGCGGGAAGACCCAGTACTTC. V gene TRBV4-3 combines with J gene TRBJ2-5, with a tentative D call TRBD2 (6 bases). The germline V and J ends were trimmed by 0 bases and 6 bases, with 14 bases remaining between them. Germline assignment: CDR1 LGHNA and CDR2 YSLEER. The CDR3 is 15 amino acids.

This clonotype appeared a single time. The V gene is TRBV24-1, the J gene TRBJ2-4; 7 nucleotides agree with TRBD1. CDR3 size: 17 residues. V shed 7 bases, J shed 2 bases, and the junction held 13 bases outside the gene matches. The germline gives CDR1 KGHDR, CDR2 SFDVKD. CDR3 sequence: CATRPDREGVPKNIQYF. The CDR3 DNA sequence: TGTGCCACCAGGCCCGACAGGGAAGGTGTCCCCAAAAACATTCAGTACTTC.

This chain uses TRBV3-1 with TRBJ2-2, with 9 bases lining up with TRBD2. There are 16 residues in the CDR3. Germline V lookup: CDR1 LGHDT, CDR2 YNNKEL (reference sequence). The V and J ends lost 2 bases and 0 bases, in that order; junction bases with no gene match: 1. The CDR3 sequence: CASSQLAGSNTGELFF. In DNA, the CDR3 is TGTGCCAGCAGCCAACTAGCGGGATCGAACACCGGGGAGCTGTTTTTT. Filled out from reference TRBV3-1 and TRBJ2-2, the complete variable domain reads DTAVSQTPKYLVTQMGNDKSIKCEQNLGHDTMYWYKQDSKKFLKIMFSYNNKELIINETVPNRFSPKSPDKAHLNLHINSLELGDSAVYFCASSQLAGSNTGELFFGEGSRLTVL.

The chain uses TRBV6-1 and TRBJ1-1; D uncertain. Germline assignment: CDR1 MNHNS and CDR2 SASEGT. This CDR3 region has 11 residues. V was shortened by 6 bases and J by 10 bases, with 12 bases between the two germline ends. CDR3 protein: CASRAGGSAFF. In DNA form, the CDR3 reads TGTGCCAGCAGGGCGGGAGGGTCAGCTTTCTTT.

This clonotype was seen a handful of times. CDR3: CASSLAWGTVPDTQYF. Written as DNA, the CDR3 is TGTGCCAGCAGCTTAGCATGGGGGACGGTCCCAGATACGCAGTATTTT. The V and J genes are TRBV7-2 and TRBJ2-3; either TRBD1 or TRBD2 may supply D (5 bases each). Trimming took off 0 bases at V and 4 bases at J, with 14 bases between the two ends. CDR3 size: 16 residues. Germline values: CDR1 SGHTA, CDR2 FQGNSA.

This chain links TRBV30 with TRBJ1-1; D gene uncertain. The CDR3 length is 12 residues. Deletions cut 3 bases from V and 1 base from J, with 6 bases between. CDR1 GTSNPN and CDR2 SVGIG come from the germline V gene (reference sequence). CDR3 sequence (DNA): TGTGCCTGGAGGACGGGGAACACTGAAGCTTTCTTT. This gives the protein CAWRTGNTEAFF.

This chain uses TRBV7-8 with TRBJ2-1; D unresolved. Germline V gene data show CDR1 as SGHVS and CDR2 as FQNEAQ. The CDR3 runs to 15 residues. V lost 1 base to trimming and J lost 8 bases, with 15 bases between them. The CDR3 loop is CASSLGDPPFDEQFF. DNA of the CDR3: TGTGCCAGCAGCTTAGGTGACCCTCCCTTTGATGAGCAGTTCTTC.

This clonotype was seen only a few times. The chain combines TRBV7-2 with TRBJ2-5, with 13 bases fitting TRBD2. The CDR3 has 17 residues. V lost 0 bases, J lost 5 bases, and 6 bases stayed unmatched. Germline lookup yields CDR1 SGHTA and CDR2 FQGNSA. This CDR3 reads CASSLAATSGGLETQYF. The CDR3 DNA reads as TGTGCCAGCAGCTTAGCGGCGACTAGCGGGGGGTTGGAGACCCAGTACTTC.

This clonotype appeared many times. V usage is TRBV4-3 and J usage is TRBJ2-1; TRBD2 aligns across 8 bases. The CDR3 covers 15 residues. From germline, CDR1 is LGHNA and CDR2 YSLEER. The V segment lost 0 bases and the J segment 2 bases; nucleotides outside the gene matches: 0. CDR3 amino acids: CASSQEREAYNEQFF. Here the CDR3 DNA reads TGCGCCAGCAGCCAAGAGCGGGAGGCCTACAATGAGCAGTTCTTC.

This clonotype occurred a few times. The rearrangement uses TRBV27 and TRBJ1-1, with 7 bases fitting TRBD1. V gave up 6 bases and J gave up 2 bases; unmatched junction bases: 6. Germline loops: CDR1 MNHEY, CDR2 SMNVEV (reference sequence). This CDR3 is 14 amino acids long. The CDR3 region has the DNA TGTGCCAGCAGCACCAGGGACAGAAACACTGAAGCTTTCTTT. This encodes CASSTRDRNTEAFF.

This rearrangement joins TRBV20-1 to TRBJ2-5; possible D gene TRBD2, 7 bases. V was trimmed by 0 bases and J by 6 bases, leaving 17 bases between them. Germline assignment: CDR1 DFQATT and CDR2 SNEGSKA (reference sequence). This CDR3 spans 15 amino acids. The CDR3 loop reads CSARDPGGPQQTQYF. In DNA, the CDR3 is TGCAGTGCTAGAGATCCGGGGGGCCCCCAGCAGACCCAGTACTTC.

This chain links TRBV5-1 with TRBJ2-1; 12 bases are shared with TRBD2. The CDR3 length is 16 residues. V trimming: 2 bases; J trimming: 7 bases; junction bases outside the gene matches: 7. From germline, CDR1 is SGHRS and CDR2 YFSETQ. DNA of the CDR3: TGCGCCAGCAGCTTCGCTCTAGCGGGAGGGGGGAATGAGCAGTTCTTC. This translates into CASSFALAGGGNEQFF.

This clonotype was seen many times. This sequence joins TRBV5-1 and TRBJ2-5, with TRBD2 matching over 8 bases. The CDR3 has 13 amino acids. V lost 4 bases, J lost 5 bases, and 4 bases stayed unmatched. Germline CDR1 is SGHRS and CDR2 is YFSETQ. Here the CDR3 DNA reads TGCGCCAGCAGCGTAGCGGGAACGGAGACCCAGTACTTC. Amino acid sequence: CASSVAGTETQYF. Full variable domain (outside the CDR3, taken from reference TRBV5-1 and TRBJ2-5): KAGVTQTPRYLIKTRGQQVTLSCSPISGHRSVSWYQQTPGQGLQFLFEYFSETQRNKGNFPGRFSGRQFSNSRSEMNVSTLELGDSALYLCASSVAGTETQYFGPGTRLLVL.

The CDR3 nucleotides are TGTGCCAGCAGGATACAGGGTTTTACCGGGGAGCTGTTTTTT. It yields the protein CASRIQGFTGELFF. The chain employs TRBV28 and TRBJ2-2, with D perhaps matching TRBD1 (6 bases). This CDR3 is built from 14 residues. V lost 6 bases and J lost 5, with 13 bases in between. The germline V gene encodes CDR1 MDHEN and CDR2 SYDVKM. The entire variable domain, with the rest obtained from reference TRBV28 and TRBJ2-2, is as follows: DVKVTQSSRYLVKRTGEKVFLECVQDMDHENMFWYRQDPGLGLRLIYFSYDVKMKEKGDIPEGYSVSREKKERFSLILESASTNQTSMYLCASRIQGFTGELFFGEGSRLTVL.

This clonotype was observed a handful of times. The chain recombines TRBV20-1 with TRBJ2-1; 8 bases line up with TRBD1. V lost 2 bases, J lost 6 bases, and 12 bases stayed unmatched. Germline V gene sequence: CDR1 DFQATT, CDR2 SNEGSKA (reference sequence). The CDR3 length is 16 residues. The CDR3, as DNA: TGCAGTGCTAGAACCCCCTGGACAGGGTCTAGCAATGAGCAGTTCTTC. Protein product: CSARTPWTGSSNEQFF.

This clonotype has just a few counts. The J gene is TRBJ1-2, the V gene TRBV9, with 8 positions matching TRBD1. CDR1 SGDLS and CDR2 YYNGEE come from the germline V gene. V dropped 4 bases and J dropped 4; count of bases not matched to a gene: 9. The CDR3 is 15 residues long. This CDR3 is CASSPGQGSLYGYTF. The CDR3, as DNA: TGTGCCAGCAGCCCCGGACAGGGAAGCCTCTATGGCTACACCTTC.